The following is a T cell receptor (beta chain) sequence with its context. V lost 0 bases, J lost 8 bases, and 10 bases lay in between. The CDR3 loop spans 13 amino acids. Germline V gives CDR1 MNHEY, CDR2 SVGEGT. This entry is derived from a study of T cells in Graves' hyperthyroidism and ophthalmopathy. The investigators amplified TCR beta CDR3 regions from RNA transcripts. HTBI primers were the set used in a first-round RT-PCR of the TCR CDR3. TCRdb recomputed calls from the multiplex PCR reads with MiXCR, one row per CDR3 protein. This sample has under 350,000 distinct CDR3 sequences, with approximately 17% found just once. Clinical symptoms, serum thyroxine and TRAb, thyroid ultrasound and orbital computed tomography together formed the diagnostic basis.

The sequenced sample was blood. The rearrangement uses TRBV6-2 or TRBV6-3 and TRBJ1-2; no firm D call. This clonotype was obtained from a woman aged 55-75 years with Graves' ophthalmopathy. The CDR3 nucleotides read TGTGCCAGCAGTTACTCTGGTGTTCGCGGCTACACCTTC. Amino acids: CASSYSGVRGYTF.